The 32 T cell receptor beta chains below were found in one sample sequenced in a study of blood T cell repertoires in COVID-19. Sequenced by immunoSEQ multiplex PCR; TCRdb stores in-frame clones only, minus some. Among fewer than 200,000 clones, roughly 76% were seen once, and the ten largest hold roughly 12%. The sample was peripheral blood. Source of these receptors: a woman of 80 years or more with COVID-19, enrolled during active disease.

The chain recombines TRBV4-3 with TRBJ1-4; 11 bases agree with TRBD1. The CDR3 loop spans 17 amino acids. Germline lookup yields CDR1 LGHNA and CDR2 YSLEER. J was trimmed by 7 bases and V by 4 bases; bases with no gene match: 11. CDR3 sequence: CASSLGQGAGGGEKLFF. CDR3 sequence (DNA): TGCGCCAGCAGCCTCGGACAGGGGGCTGGCGGCGGTGAAAAACTGTTTTTT.

This clone was seen just once. This chain connects TRBV19 to TRBJ2-3; tentative D call: TRBD1 (5 bases). The CDR3 spans 14 residues. V was clipped by 3 bases and J by 3 bases, with 10 bases between them. Looked up from germline, CDR1 is LNHDA and CDR2 is SQIVND (reference sequence). This chain's CDR3 is CASSIQGRTDTQYF. In DNA, the CDR3 is TGTGCCAGTAGTATCCAGGGTCGGACAGATACGCAGTATTTT.

V and J are TRBV5-1 and TRBJ2-1; TRBD1 might be the D (6 bases). This CDR3 has 14 residues. In germline, CDR1 is SGHRS, CDR2 YFSETQ. Trimming removed 0 bases from V and 8 bases from J, with 12 bases in between. The CDR3 reads CASSLEQGIDEQFF. The CDR3 DNA follows: TGCGCCAGCAGCTTGGAACAGGGTATCGATGAGCAGTTCTTC.

The CDR3 sequence is CASSFLPGTPEGNEQFF. The CDR3, as DNA: TGCGCCAGCAGCTTTCTACCCGGGACGCCGGAGGGGAATGAGCAGTTCTTC. The J gene is TRBJ2-1, the V gene TRBV5-1, with D tentatively TRBD2 (6 bases). Trimming pared 2 bases from V and 7 bases from J, leaving 22 bases between. The CDR3 length is 17 residues. The germline gives CDR1 SGHRS, CDR2 YFSETQ.

This clone was counted a few times. V and J are TRBV6-4 and TRBJ2-7; maybe TRBD1 (6 bases). Trimming removed 2 bases at V and 3 bases at J, with 11 bases between. This CDR3 region has 14 residues. Germline loops: CDR1 MRHNA, CDR2 SNTAGT. CDR3 bases: TGTGCCAGCAGTGACGAGGACAGCTACTACGAGCAGTACTTC. Its protein product is CASSDEDSYYEQYF.

The V call is TRBV11-2, the J call TRBJ2-1, with 13 bases fitting TRBD2. CDR1 is SGHAT and CDR2 is FQNNGV in the germline V gene. The CDR3 runs 15 residues. V lost 1 base, J lost 7 bases, and 1 base stayed unmatched. The CDR3 nucleotides read TGTGCCAGCAGCTTAGGACTAGCGGGGGGTAATGAGCAGTTCTTC. This encodes CASSLGLAGGNEQFF.

V usage is TRBV9 and J usage is TRBJ2-3; 8 bases map to TRBD1. J was trimmed by 1 base and V by 0 bases; bases with no gene match: 7. Germline CDR1 SGDLS, CDR2 YYNGEE. The CDR3 spans 17 residues. CDR3 amino acids: CASSVVRTGMGTDTQYF. The CDR3 DNA sequence: TGTGCCAGCAGCGTAGTAAGGACAGGGATGGGCACAGATACGCAGTATTTT.

This chain links TRBV3-1 (or the pseudogene TRBV3-2) with TRBJ2-3, with 10 bases matching TRBD2. V was clipped by 4 bases and J by 2 bases; unmatched bases: 6. This CDR3 is built from 16 residues. Germline lookup yields CDR1 LGHDT and CDR2 YNNKEL (reference sequence). The CDR3 reads CASSRRTSGYTDTQYF. CDR3 bases: TGTGCCAGCAGCCGAAGGACTAGCGGATACACAGATACGCAGTATTTT.

This chain uses TRBV6-1 with TRBJ1-1; D possibly corresponds to TRBD1 (6 bases). V shed 10 bases and J shed 4 bases, with 19 bases lying between them. CDR1 is MNHNS and CDR2 is SASEGT in the germline V gene. CDR3 length: 14 residues. The CDR3 bases are TGTGCCACCAATGAAGGGGGGCCGGGCACTGAAGCTTTCTTT. This encodes CATNEGGPGTEAFF.

To note about this clone: The sample holds other DNA sequences that translate to the same CDR3. This chain links TRBV3-1 (or the pseudogene TRBV3-2) with TRBJ1-2, with 12 bases that match TRBD1. In germline, CDR1 is LGHDT, CDR2 YNNKEL (reference sequence). Unmatched junction bases numbered 4, after V lost 3 bases and J lost 8 bases. This CDR3 spans 14 amino acids. CDR3: CASSQGQGASGYTF. The CDR3 nucleotides read TGTGCCAGCAGCCAGGGACAGGGGGCTAGCGGCTACACCTTC.

J is TRBJ1-2 and V is TRBV18; D is possibly TRBD1 (6 bases). The V end lost 4 bases, the J end lost 4 bases, and 19 bases lay between the germline ends. Germline V gene lookup returns CDR1 KGHSH and CDR2 LQKENI. The CDR3 loop spans 16 amino acids. As DNA, the CDR3 is TGTGCCAGCTCACTTCTCGAAGGGTCAGGGGCCTATGGCTACACCTTC. Amino acids: CASSLLEGSGAYGYTF.

The rearrangement links TRBV5-1 to TRBJ2-1; D is possibly TRBD1 (5 bases). The CDR3 extends over 15 amino acids. Germline V gene sequence: CDR1 SGHRS, CDR2 YFSETQ. Trimming took off 0 bases at V and 5 bases at J, with 12 bases between the two ends. CDR3 in amino acids: CASSLGGAWDNEQFF. CDR3 sequence (DNA): TGCGCCAGCAGCTTGGGTGGGGCATGGGACAATGAGCAGTTCTTC.

As DNA, the CDR3 is TGCAGCGTTGAAACAGGTTTCTACGAGCAGTACTTC. Amino acids: CSVETGFYEQYF. V usage is TRBV29-1 and J usage is TRBJ2-7, with D possibly being TRBD1 (5 bases). The CDR3 runs to 12 residues. V was cut by 2 bases and J by 3 bases, with 8 bases left in between. The germline V gene has CDR1 SQVTM and CDR2 ANQGSEA.

This sequence joins TRBV6-2 or TRBV6-3 and TRBJ2-7; D is undetermined. V lost 5 bases, J lost 7 bases, and 9 bases lay in between. This CDR3 comprises 11 residues. Germline-derived CDR1 and CDR2 are MNHEY and SVGEGT. DNA of the CDR3: TGTGCCAGCAGTCCCCTAACTGAGCAGTACTTC. Its translation: CASSPLTEQYF.

The rearrangement joins TRBV29-1 to TRBJ2-5, with 9 bases aligning to TRBD1. The length of the CDR3 is 16 residues. Germline CDR1 is SQVTM and CDR2 is ANQGSEA. CDR3 in DNA: TGCAGTGCTGACGGGACAGGGCAGTGGACACAAGAGACCCAGTACTTC. It is translated as CSADGTGQWTQETQYF.

The V call is TRBV10-3, the J call TRBJ2-3, with 12 bases lining up with TRBD2. In germline, CDR1 is ENHRY, CDR2 SYGVKD. Trimming removed 6 bases from V and 5 bases from J; junction bases left unmatched: 6. This CDR3 spans 15 amino acids. This chain's CDR3 is CAIRLTSGSIDTQYF. DNA of the CDR3: TGTGCCATCAGGCTGACTAGCGGGAGTATAGATACGCAGTATTTT.

V usage is TRBV28 and J usage is TRBJ2-3, with 7 nucleotides matching TRBD2. CDR1 MDHEN and CDR2 SYDVKM come from the germline V gene. The CDR3 contains 22 residues. J gave up 2 bases and V 0 bases, and 23 bases lay outside the gene matches. The CDR3 nucleotides read TGTGCCAGCAGTTTATGGTTCCGAGTTGGCGGGAGCGTAGCGTTTGACACAGATACGCAGTATTTT. It translates to CASSLWFRVGGSVAFDTDTQYF.

This chain connects TRBV7-9 to TRBJ1-2; TRBD1 matches 8 bases. Germline assignment: CDR1 SEHNR and CDR2 FQNEAQ (reference sequence). This CDR3 contains 15 residues. V lost 7 bases to trimming and J lost 3 bases; unmatched junction nucleotides: 10. DNA of the CDR3: TGTGCCAGCAACGACAGGGGAGGAGAAGACTATGGCTACACCTTC. Protein: CASNDRGGEDYGYTF.

The genes are TRBV9 and TRBJ2-3, with 11 bases fitting TRBD2. V was pared by 4 bases and J by 11 bases, with 12 bases of the junction left unmatched. The CDR3 contains 15 residues. Germline-derived CDR1 and CDR2 are SGDLS and YYNGEE. The CDR3 coding sequence is TGTGCCAGCAGCTCTAGGGCACTAGCGGGGGAAAAGCAGTATTTT. It is translated as CASSSRALAGEKQYF.

The chain combines TRBV7-9 with TRBJ1-2; 8 nucleotides agree with TRBD1. The CDR3 has 13 amino acids. CDR1 is SEHNR and CDR2 is FQNEAQ in the germline V gene (reference sequence). J lost 4 bases, V lost 5 bases, and 3 bases had no gene match. The CDR3: CASSRQGPYGYTF. In DNA form, the CDR3 reads TGTGCCAGCAGCCGACAGGGGCCCTATGGCTACACCTTC.

The rearrangement uses TRBV29-1 and TRBJ2-3; 9 bases fit TRBD2. CDR1 is SQVTM, CDR2 ANQGSEA, per germline. The CDR3 sequence is 16 residues long. With 6 bases clipped from V and 5 bases from J, the junction kept 15 bases outside the gene matches. CDR3 sequence reads: CSVYGVSGSPEDTQYF. CDR3 bases: TGCAGCGTCTACGGGGTTAGCGGGAGTCCGGAAGATACGCAGTATTTT.

In nucleotides, the CDR3 is TGTGCCAGCTCAGCGGGAGTGTTGGACACCGGGGAGCTGTTTTTT. The encoded protein is CASSAGVLDTGELFF. The J gene is TRBJ2-2, the V gene TRBV6-5, with 8 bases lining up with TRBD2. V was pared by 8 bases and J by 3 bases, with 8 bases of the junction left unmatched. CDR1 MNHEY and CDR2 SVGAGI come from the germline V gene. The CDR3 contains 15 residues.

This clone was seen once. The chain couples TRBV7-2 to TRBJ1-6, with 11 bases identical to TRBD1. V dropped 3 bases and J dropped 10; count of bases not matched to a gene: 5. This CDR3 has 15 residues. The germline CDR1 and CDR2 sequences are SGHTA and FQGNSA. The CDR3 region has the DNA TGTGCCAGCAGCTTTAGGGACAGGGGGTCCTCACCCCTCCACTTT. This translates into CASSFRDRGSSPLHF.

The chain carries TRBV5-1 and TRBJ2-5; 14 bases match TRBD2. Germline V gives CDR1 SGHRS, CDR2 YFSETQ. The CDR3 loop spans 17 amino acids. With V trimmed by 3 bases and J by 5 bases, 9 bases remained unmatched. The CDR3: CASSYPGLAGGRETQYF. In DNA, the CDR3 is TGCGCCAGCAGCTACCCAGGACTAGCGGGAGGACGGGAGACCCAGTACTTC.

This chain joins TRBV9 and TRBJ2-3; weak D call: TRBD1 (6 bases). This CDR3 spans 17 amino acids. Trimming took 3 bases from V and 0 from J, leaving 17 bases between them. In germline, CDR1 is SGDLS, CDR2 YYNGEE. CDR3 loop: CASSAKATGPSTDTQYF. DNA of the CDR3: TGTGCCAGCAGCGCCAAAGCTACAGGGCCCAGCACAGATACGCAGTATTTT.

The chain uses TRBV28 and TRBJ2-3, with 10 positions matching TRBD2. The V and J ends lost 3 bases and 2 bases, in that order; junction bases with no gene match: 8. The germline gives CDR1 MDHEN, CDR2 SYDVKM. The CDR3 runs 17 residues. The CDR3 loop reads CASSFTGLAEDTDTQYF. As DNA, the CDR3 is TGTGCCAGCAGTTTCACCGGACTAGCGGAAGACACAGATACGCAGTATTTT.

The gene calls are TRBV4-3 and TRBJ2-3, with a tentative D call TRBD2 (6 bases). Germline V lookup: CDR1 LGHNA, CDR2 YSLEER. This CDR3 comprises 18 residues. The V and J ends lost 4 bases and 0 bases respectively, with 20 bases between them. The CDR3 DNA is TGCGCCAGCAGCCCGTCTAGCGCTCATCCCCCTAGCACAGATACGCAGTATTTT. Residues: CASSPSSAHPPSTDTQYF.

This clone came up a few times. The genes are TRBV19 and TRBJ2-4; 11 positions match TRBD2. Germline loops: CDR1 LNHDA, CDR2 SQIVND (reference sequence). This CDR3 has 17 amino acids. V dropped 3 bases and J dropped 4; count of bases not matched to a gene: 8. CDR3 bases: TGTGCCAGTAGTATTTTGCTAGCGGGAGGCTCAAAAAACATTCAGTACTTC. Protein: CASSILLAGGSKNIQYF.

The chain uses TRBV3-1 (or the pseudogene TRBV3-2) and TRBJ1-2; the D gene is possibly TRBD1 (5 bases). Deletions cut 1 base from V and 10 bases from J, with 13 bases between. The CDR3 spans 13 residues. The germline CDR1 and CDR2 sequences are LGHDT and YNNKEL (reference sequence). The CDR3 DNA reads as TGTGCCAGCAGCCAAGCGCAGGGATCCCCCTACACCTTC. Its translation is CASSQAQGSPYTF.

The chain couples TRBV7-8 to TRBJ2-7; D is undetermined. The germline V and J ends were trimmed by 1 base and 11 bases, with 15 bases remaining between them. Germline CDR1 reads SGHVS; CDR2 reads FQNEAQ. There are 13 residues in the CDR3. The CDR3 sequence is CASSLDRYDSEYF. The CDR3 coding sequence is TGTGCCAGCAGCTTAGATCGGTATGACTCGGAGTACTTC. The whole variable domain, filled in from reference TRBV7-8 and TRBJ2-7, reads GAGVSQSPRYKVAKRGQDVALRCDPISGHVSLFWYQQALGQGPEFLTYFQNEAQLDKSGLPSDRFFAERPEGSVSTLKIQRTQQEDSAVYLCASSLDRYDSEYFGPGTRLTVT.

The V and J genes are TRBV7-8 and TRBJ2-3; maybe TRBD2 (6 bases). This CDR3 contains 17 residues. V lost 4 bases, J lost 2 bases, and 19 bases lay in between. Germline values: CDR1 SGHVS, CDR2 FQNEAQ. The CDR3 here is CASSSPGLMKLTDTQYF. For the CDR3, the DNA is TGTGCCAGCAGCTCCCCGGGACTGATGAAACTCACAGATACGCAGTATTTT. The entire variable domain, with the rest obtained from reference TRBV7-8 and TRBJ2-3, is as follows: GAGVSQSPRYKVAKRGQDVALRCDPISGHVSLFWYQQALGQGPEFLTYFQNEAQLDKSGLPSDRFFAERPEGSVSTLKIQRTQQEDSAVYLCASSSPGLMKLTDTQYFGPGTRLTVL.

V and J are TRBV7-9 and TRBJ2-1; D not resolved. This CDR3 comprises 14 residues. CDR1 SEHNR and CDR2 FQNEAQ come from the germline V gene (reference sequence). Deletions cut 2 bases from V and 6 bases from J, with 11 bases between. CDR3 DNA: TGTGCCAGCAGCTTACCCGAGTTATTCAATGAGCAGTTCTTC. Protein product: CASSLPELFNEQFF.